This T cell receptor (beta chain) was sequenced in a study of T cells in localized non-small cell lung cancer. General observations from the study: Within adjacent lung there appeared a median about 54 of the top 100 tumor clones.

Note on this clone: Its antigen is as yet unknown.

The CDR3 runs 14 residues. V was shortened by 4 bases and J by 0 bases, with 9 bases between the two germline ends. Germline CDR1 and CDR2: SGHDT and YYEEEE. Assay: immunoSEQ multiplex PCR; the TCRdb copy retains only in-frame clones and omits some. Among about 40,000 clones listed, around 86% were seen once. The TCR sequence derives from a man aged 18 to 49 with stage I lung adenocarcinoma. The genes are TRBV5-6 and TRBJ2-3, with D perhaps matching TRBD1 or TRBD2 (5 bases each). The sample consisted of peripheral blood, taken before any cancer treatment. CDR3 loop: CASSRDPSTDTQYF. CDR3 nucleotide sequence: TGTGCCAGCAGCAGGGACCCCAGCACAGATACGCAGTATTTT.